The rows below give T cell receptor beta chains drawn from one sample of a study of T-cell memory formation after mild COVID-19. TCRdb recomputed calls from the 5' RACE reads with MiXCR, one row per CDR3 protein. The table shows approximately 560,000 distinct CDR3 sequences, with roughly a sixth occurring only once. The sequenced sample was PBMCs or a T cell subset sorted from them (not recorded which). These receptor sequences come from an adult woman who had mild COVID-19 (a few samples of this study predate the infection). Cell type and time point are not known. CDR3s include the opening cysteine and the closing phenylalanine or tryptophan. Each record gives: clone size, V gene, D gene, J gene, CDR3 protein, CDR3 DNA. A D gene is named only where the DNA matches it firmly. Part of the rows lack a size; the others show once, few, many or a class for expanded clones.

abundance: .; v_gene: TRBV5-1; d_gene: TRBD2; j_gene: TRBJ2-7; CDR3aa: CASSLGGPREGHEQYF; CDR3nt: TGCGCCAGCAGCTTGGGGGGTCCGCGGGAGGGACACGAGCAGTACTTC
abundance: .; v_gene: TRBV6-6; d_gene: TRBD1; j_gene: TRBJ2-7; CDR3aa: CASSPTPGQGAYEQYF; CDR3nt: TGTGCCAGCAGTCCCACACCGGGACAGGGGGCCTACGAGCAGTACTTC
abundance: few; v_gene: TRBV16; d_gene: .; j_gene: TRBJ2-7; CDR3aa: CASSPISSGGLEQYF; CDR3nt: TGTGCCAGCAGCCCCATCTCCTCAGGGGGGCTCGAGCAGTACTTC
abundance: few; v_gene: TRBV3-1; d_gene: .; j_gene: TRBJ1-4; CDR3aa: CASSQDRQGTGKLFF; CDR3nt: TGTGCCAGCAGCCAAGATCGGCAGGGGACGGGAAAACTGTTTTTT
abundance: .; v_gene: TRBV5-1; d_gene: TRBD2; j_gene: TRBJ2-3; CDR3aa: CASSLGGRATQDTQYF; CDR3nt: TGCGCCAGCAGCTTGGGCGGGAGGGCCACCCAAGATACGCAGTATTTT
abundance: many; v_gene: TRBV2; d_gene: .; j_gene: TRBJ2-7; CDR3aa: CASSTDRPISYEQYF; CDR3nt: TGTGCCAGCAGCACCGACAGGCCCATCTCCTACGAGCAGTACTTC
abundance: .; v_gene: TRBV24-1; d_gene: .; j_gene: TRBJ1-1; CDR3aa: CATSDPGRSNTEAFF; CDR3nt: TGTGCCACCAGTGATCCTGGACGTTCCAACACTGAAGCTTTCTTT
abundance: few; v_gene: TRBV3-1; d_gene: .; j_gene: TRBJ1-6; CDR3aa: CASSQVRGGHSPLHF; CDR3nt: TGTGCCAGCAGCCAAGTAAGGGGGGGACATTCACCCCTCCACTTT
abundance: few; v_gene: TRBV5-1; d_gene: .; j_gene: TRBJ2-1; CDR3aa: CASSPNREINSYNEQFF; CDR3nt: TGCGCCAGCAGCCCTAACAGGGAAATCAACTCCTACAATGAGCAGTTCTTC
abundance: .; v_gene: TRBV24-1; d_gene: TRBD2; j_gene: TRBJ2-1; CDR3aa: CATSGSTGTTGQLGGSGRLHEQFF; CDR3nt: TGTGCCACCAGTGGGTCGACCGGGACTACCGGACAACTAGGCGGGAGCGGGCGTCTCCATGAGCAGTTCTTC
abundance: few; v_gene: TRBV3-1; d_gene: .; j_gene: TRBJ2-2; CDR3aa: CASSPRFDRLNTGELFF; CDR3nt: TGTGCCAGCAGCCCTAGGTTTGACAGATTGAACACCGGGGAGCTGTTTTTT
abundance: .; v_gene: TRBV4-1; d_gene: TRBD1; j_gene: TRBJ2-4; CDR3aa: CASSQEDRDDIQYF; CDR3nt: TGCGCCAGCAGCCAAGAGGACAGGGACGACATTCAGTACTTC
abundance: .; v_gene: TRBV10-3; d_gene: TRBD1; j_gene: TRBJ1-2; CDR3aa: CAIGPTGAPFYGYTF; CDR3nt: TGTGCCATCGGTCCGACAGGGGCGCCCTTCTATGGCTACACCTTC
abundance: many; v_gene: TRBV6-2/TRBV6-3; d_gene: .; j_gene: TRBJ1-2; CDR3aa: CASTRSGQGYGYTF; CDR3nt: TGTGCCAGCACCCGCTCTGGCCAGGGCTATGGCTACACCTTC
abundance: .; v_gene: TRBV11-3; d_gene: .; j_gene: TRBJ1-3; CDR3aa: CASSWDNGNTIYF; CDR3nt: TGTGCCAGCAGCTGGGACAATGGAAACACCATATATTTT
abundance: few; v_gene: TRBV7-9; d_gene: .; j_gene: TRBJ2-7; CDR3aa: CASSPAGAINEQYF; CDR3nt: TGTGCCAGCAGCCCTGCCGGGGCTATAAACGAGCAGTACTTC
abundance: .; v_gene: TRBV12-3/TRBV12-4; d_gene: TRBD2; j_gene: TRBJ2-5; CDR3aa: CASSLTSGTSQETQYF; CDR3nt: TGTGCCAGCAGTTTAACTAGCGGGACTTCTCAAGAGACCCAGTACTTC
abundance: .; v_gene: TRBV20-1; d_gene: TRBD2; j_gene: TRBJ2-1; CDR3aa: CSADGGAVYNEQFF; CDR3nt: TGCAGTGCTGACGGGGGGGCCGTCTACAATGAGCAGTTCTTC
abundance: many; v_gene: TRBV12-3/TRBV12-4; d_gene: .; j_gene: TRBJ1-1; CDR3aa: CASRSSNTEAFF; CDR3nt: TGTGCCAGTCGGTCCTCGAACACTGAAGCTTTCTTT
abundance: few; v_gene: TRBV6-2/TRBV6-3; d_gene: .; j_gene: TRBJ2-1; CDR3aa: CASSYVESQGQQFF; CDR3nt: TGTGCCAGCAGTTACGTGGAGTCACAGGGACAGCAGTTCTTC
abundance: .; v_gene: TRBV7-2; d_gene: .; j_gene: TRBJ2-3; CDR3aa: CASSLWARTSTDTQYF; CDR3nt: TGTGCCAGCAGCTTATGGGCTAGGACCAGCACAGATACGCAGTATTTT
abundance: few; v_gene: TRBV27; d_gene: .; j_gene: TRBJ2-1; CDR3aa: CASSLPGLGASYNEQFF; CDR3nt: TGTGCCAGCAGTTTGCCGGGACTGGGGGCCTCCTACAATGAGCAGTTCTTC
abundance: few; v_gene: TRBV10-2; d_gene: TRBD1; j_gene: TRBJ2-2; CDR3aa: CASSETGTAANTGELFF; CDR3nt: TGCGCCAGCAGTGAGACCGGGACAGCAGCGAACACCGGGGAGCTGTTTTTT
abundance: few; v_gene: TRBV3-1; d_gene: .; j_gene: TRBJ1-4; CDR3aa: CASSPTGGLSEKLFF; CDR3nt: TGTGCCAGCAGCCCGACCGGGGGGCTTAGTGAAAAACTGTTTTTT
abundance: .; v_gene: TRBV18; d_gene: .; j_gene: TRBJ1-1; CDR3aa: CASSPRVQGSTEAFF; CDR3nt: TGTGCCAGCTCACCACGGGTGCAGGGATCCACTGAAGCTTTCTTT
abundance: .; v_gene: TRBV11-3; d_gene: .; j_gene: TRBJ2-1; CDR3aa: CASSPGIGASVHEQFF; CDR3nt: TGTGCCAGCAGCCCCGGTATCGGGGCTAGCGTTCATGAGCAGTTCTTC
abundance: .; v_gene: TRBV9; d_gene: .; j_gene: TRBJ2-1; CDR3aa: CASSVGISDNEQFF; CDR3nt: TGTGCCAGCAGCGTAGGAATTTCCGACAATGAGCAGTTCTTC
abundance: few; v_gene: TRBV29-1; d_gene: .; j_gene: TRBJ2-1; CDR3aa: CSVRDLAEQFF; CDR3nt: TGCAGCGTTCGGGACCTCGCTGAGCAGTTCTTC
abundance: .; v_gene: TRBV12-3/TRBV12-4; d_gene: .; j_gene: TRBJ1-1; CDR3aa: CASRDSGLKNTEAFF; CDR3nt: TGTGCCAGCAGAGACTCGGGACTGAAGAACACTGAAGCTTTCTTT
abundance: .; v_gene: TRBV7-2; d_gene: TRBD2; j_gene: TRBJ2-5; CDR3aa: CASTSRSGRGGRETQYF; CDR3nt: TGTGCCAGCACCTCGAGAAGCGGGAGAGGGGGGAGAGAGACCCAGTACTTC
abundance: .; v_gene: TRBV3-1; d_gene: TRBD1; j_gene: TRBJ2-5; CDR3aa: CASRQTGAQETQYF; CDR3nt: TGTGCCAGCAGGCAGACAGGGGCCCAAGAGACCCAGTACTTC
abundance: .; v_gene: TRBV7-2; d_gene: .; j_gene: TRBJ2-2; CDR3aa: CASSESSGTVIAGGLFF; CDR3nt: TGTGCCAGCAGCGAAAGCTCCGGGACAGTCATTGCCGGGGGGCTGTTTTTT
abundance: .; v_gene: TRBV7-6; d_gene: TRBD2; j_gene: TRBJ2-1; CDR3aa: CASSAPSGFYNEQFF; CDR3nt: TGTGCCAGCAGCGCTCCTAGCGGGTTTTACAATGAGCAGTTCTTC
abundance: few; v_gene: TRBV30; d_gene: .; j_gene: TRBJ2-1; CDR3aa: CAWSVGGAGWDEQFF; CDR3nt: TGTGCCTGGAGTGTAGGGGGGGCAGGTTGGGATGAGCAGTTCTTC
abundance: few; v_gene: TRBV3-1; d_gene: .; j_gene: TRBJ2-7; CDR3aa: CASSQQASFSYEQYF; CDR3nt: TGTGCCAGCAGCCAGCAGGCATCGTTCTCCTACGAGCAGTACTTC
abundance: few; v_gene: TRBV12-3/TRBV12-4; d_gene: .; j_gene: TRBJ1-2; CDR3aa: CASSSRTGNLGYGYTF; CDR3nt: TGTGCCAGCAGTTCCAGAACAGGGAACCTGGGGTATGGCTACACCTTC
abundance: .; v_gene: TRBV12-3/TRBV12-4; d_gene: .; j_gene: TRBJ2-7; CDR3aa: CASSPVGVVSYEQYF; CDR3nt: TGTGCCAGCAGTCCCGTGGGTGTCGTCTCCTACGAGCAGTACTTC
abundance: few; v_gene: TRBV5-1; d_gene: TRBD2; j_gene: TRBJ2-7; CDR3aa: CASSLDALAGFEQYF; CDR3nt: TGCGCCAGCAGCTTGGATGCTCTAGCGGGGTTCGAGCAGTACTTC
abundance: few; v_gene: TRBV27; d_gene: .; j_gene: TRBJ1-1; CDR3aa: CASPPSGDTEAFF; CDR3nt: TGTGCCAGCCCGCCGTCAGGGGACACTGAAGCTTTCTTT
abundance: .; v_gene: TRBV5-5; d_gene: TRBD1; j_gene: TRBJ2-5; CDR3aa: CASSFGDRGGETQYF; CDR3nt: TGTGCCAGCAGCTTCGGGGACAGGGGAGGGGAGACCCAGTACTTC
abundance: .; v_gene: TRBV7-9; d_gene: .; j_gene: TRBJ2-2; CDR3aa: CASSFRGDRTPRLNVELFF; CDR3nt: TGTGCCAGCAGCTTTAGAGGTGATCGTACACCTCGTCTCAATGTGGAGCTGTTTTTT
abundance: few; v_gene: TRBV5-1; d_gene: TRBD1; j_gene: TRBJ2-7; CDR3aa: CASSRSRDRGHEQYF; CDR3nt: TGCGCCAGCAGTCGGAGCCGGGACAGGGGTCACGAGCAGTACTTC